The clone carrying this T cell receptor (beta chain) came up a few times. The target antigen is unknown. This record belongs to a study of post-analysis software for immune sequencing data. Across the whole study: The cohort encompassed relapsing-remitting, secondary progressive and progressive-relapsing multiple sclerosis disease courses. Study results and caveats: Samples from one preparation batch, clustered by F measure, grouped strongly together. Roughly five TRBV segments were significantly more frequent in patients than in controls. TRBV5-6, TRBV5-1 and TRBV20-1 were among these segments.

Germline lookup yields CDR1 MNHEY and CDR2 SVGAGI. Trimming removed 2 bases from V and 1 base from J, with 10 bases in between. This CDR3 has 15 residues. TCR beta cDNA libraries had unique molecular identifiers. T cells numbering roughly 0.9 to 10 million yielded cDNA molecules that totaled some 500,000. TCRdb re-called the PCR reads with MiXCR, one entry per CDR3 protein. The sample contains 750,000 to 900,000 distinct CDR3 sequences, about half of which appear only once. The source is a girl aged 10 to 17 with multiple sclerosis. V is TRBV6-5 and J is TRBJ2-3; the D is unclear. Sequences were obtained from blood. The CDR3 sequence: CASSYRQSRTDTQYF. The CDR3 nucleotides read TGTGCCAGCAGTTACCGGCAGAGTCGCACAGATACGCAGTATTTT.